Following are 26 T cell receptor beta chains from one sample sequenced in a study of blood T cells in healthy people across ages. Alongside a J-beta primer mix, a sample-barcoded 5' primer served in a second PCR lasting roughly 7 to 11 cycles. Each CDR3 protein is one row after TCRdb ran MiXCR on the 5' RACE reads. This table has roughly 1.7 million distinct CDR3 sequences, 30% to 35% appearing once. The sample was blood. The receptors come from a woman aged 30 to 39 in good health.

V is TRBV20-1 and J is TRBJ1-4, with 9 bases aligning to TRBD1. The CDR3 runs to 15 residues. Germline V gene lookup returns CDR1 DFQATT and CDR2 SNEGSKA (reference sequence). V was clipped by 0 bases and J by 4 bases; unmatched bases: 3. In DNA, the CDR3 is TGCAGTGCTAGAGACTCGACAGGGGGTAATGAAAAACTGTTTTTT. Encoded protein: CSARDSTGGNEKLFF.

In its sample, this clonotype was seen a few times. V is TRBV11-2 and J is TRBJ2-2; D not resolved. CDR1 SGHAT and CDR2 FQNNGV come from the germline V gene. The CDR3 covers 15 residues. V lost 2 bases, J lost 2 bases, and 9 bases lay in between. The CDR3 loop is CASSLQAFNTGELFF. In DNA form, the CDR3 reads TGTGCCAGCAGCTTACAGGCCTTTAACACCGGGGAGCTGTTTTTT.

As to this clonotype: One junction end does not reproduce the germline sequence, and a read error may be involved. This chain links TRBV7-2 with TRBJ2-7; 8 bases are shared with TRBD2. Germline CDR1 is SGHTA and CDR2 is FQGNSA. The CDR3 has 16 amino acids. CDR3 nucleotides: TGTGCCAGTAGCTCCCCGAGGACTAGCTACTCCTACGAGCAGTACTTC. Protein sequence: CASSSPRTSYSYEQYF.

The chain couples TRBV2 to TRBJ2-6, with D possibly being TRBD1 (5 bases). V lost 6 bases to trimming and J lost 4 bases, with 13 bases between them. The CDR3 is 15 amino acids. Per germline, CDR1 SNHLY and CDR2 FYNNEI. The CDR3 sequence is CASREQESGANVLTF. The CDR3 DNA reads as TGTGCCAGCAGAGAACAGGAGTCAGGGGCCAACGTCCTGACTTTC.

The rearrangement links TRBV28 to TRBJ2-3; 10 bases map to TRBD2. The germline gives CDR1 MDHEN, CDR2 SYDVKM. This CDR3 contains 20 residues. V lost 5 bases, J lost 7 bases, and 24 bases stayed unmatched. CDR3 loop: CASSPRPVSGRAGGRNTQYF. CDR3 bases: TGTGCCAGCAGTCCCCGCCCCGTATCGGGACGAGCGGGAGGGAGGAATACGCAGTATTTT.

In this sample, this clonotype turned up many times. The chain carries TRBV7-3 and TRBJ2-3; weak D call: TRBD2 (5 bases). This CDR3 has 12 amino acids. Trimming removed 3 bases from V and 6 bases from J, with 7 bases in between. Looked up from germline, CDR1 is SGHTA and CDR2 is FQGTGA. The CDR3 protein is CASSFPSDTQYF. CDR3 bases: TGTGCCAGCAGCTTTCCTAGCGATACGCAGTATTTT.

The table lists this clonotype with a few counts. The gene calls are TRBV9 and TRBJ2-3, with 14 bases aligning to TRBD2. V lost 4 bases, J lost 5 bases, and 6 bases stayed unmatched. This CDR3 contains 16 residues. In germline, CDR1 is SGDLS, CDR2 YYNGEE. CDR3 in amino acids: CASSKTGTSGRDTQYF. The CDR3, as DNA: TGTGCCAGCAGCAAAACGGGGACTAGCGGGAGAGATACGCAGTATTTT. Together with reference TRBV9 and TRBJ2-3, the CDR3 gives the full variable domain: DSGVTQTPKHLITATGQRVTLRCSPRSGDLSVYWYQQSLDQGLQFLIQYYNGEERAKGNILERFSAQQFPDLHSELNLSSLELGDSALYFCASSKTGTSGRDTQYFGPGTRLTVL.

This sequence joins TRBV20-1 and TRBJ2-1; D is unresolved. The V end was cut by 5 bases, the J end by 3 bases, with 11 bases between. Germline CDR1 DFQATT, CDR2 SNEGSKA (reference sequence). The CDR3 covers 13 residues. The CDR3 here is CSAHGPGYNEQFF. The DNA of the CDR3 is TGCAGTGCTCACGGGCCGGGCTACAATGAGCAGTTCTTC.

The rearrangement joins TRBV3-1 to TRBJ2-7; perhaps TRBD2 as D (6 bases). This CDR3 is built from 12 residues. Trimming shortened V by 8 bases and J by 1 base, and 9 bases separated the two germline ends. Per the germline V gene, CDR1 is LGHDT and CDR2 is YNNKEL (reference sequence). CDR3 bases: TGTGCCAGCGGAGGGTTTTCCTACGAGCAGTACTTC. Its translation: CASGGFSYEQYF.

In this sample, this clonotype turned up a few times. The genes are TRBV20-1 and TRBJ2-5, with 11 bases aligning to TRBD2. The ends lost 3 bases at V and 5 bases at J; junction bases unmatched: 11. This CDR3 region has 16 residues. Germline values: CDR1 DFQATT, CDR2 SNEGSKA (reference sequence). The CDR3 loop is CSARGLAVGGGETQYF. CDR3 in DNA: TGCAGTGCTAGGGGACTAGCGGTGGGTGGAGGGGAGACCCAGTACTTC.

This clonotype was found a few times. The chain has TRBV15 and TRBJ2-1; either TRBD1 or TRBD2 may fit D (5 bases each). Germline V CDR1 and CDR2: LNHNV, YYDKDF (reference sequence). The length of the CDR3 is 14 residues. The germline V and J ends were trimmed by 5 bases and 6 bases, with 14 bases remaining between them. For the CDR3, the DNA is TGTGCCACCAGCCAGAGATTGGGGGTCAATGAGCAGTTCTTC. Amino acids: CATSQRLGVNEQFF.

Of note for this clonotype: One junction end does not reproduce the germline sequence, and a read error may be involved. The CDR3 protein is CSAGEGPTDTQYF. DNA of the CDR3: TGCAGTGCTGGAGAGGGTCCCACAGATACGCAGTATTTT. The chain uses TRBV20-1 and TRBJ2-3, with D perhaps TRBD2 (5 bases). Germline CDR1 and CDR2: DFQATT and SNEGSKA (reference sequence). This CDR3 has 13 residues.

In its sample, this clonotype was seen a few times. Sequence at one end of the junction differs from germline and may be a read error. The chain is built from TRBV12-3 or TRBV12-4 and TRBJ2-7; 12 bases line up with TRBD2. The CDR3 extends over 14 amino acids. Here the CDR3 reads CACSLLAGGIEQYF. The DNA of the CDR3 is TGTGCCTGCAGTCTACTAGCGGGAGGAATTGAGCAGTACTTC.

There are a few counts of this clonotype. Germline and junction disagree at one end, which may indicate a read error. The rearrangement uses TRBV19 and TRBJ2-3; 8 bases align to TRBD2. Germline lookup yields CDR1 LNHDA and CDR2 SQIVND (reference sequence). CDR3 length equals 16 residues. The CDR3 DNA reads as TGCGCCAGTAGTATAGCGGGGACCCCTAGCACAGATACGCAGTATTTT. Translating gives CASSIAGTPSTDTQYF.

This chain uses TRBV5-1 with TRBJ1-1, with D unresolved. Looked up from germline, CDR1 is SGHRS and CDR2 is YFSETQ. The V and J ends lost 5 bases and 0 bases respectively, with 11 bases between them. The length of the CDR3 is 14 residues. CDR3 DNA sequence: TGCGCCAGCAGGCAGAATTCTATGAACACTGAAGCTTTCTTT. Its protein product is CASRQNSMNTEAFF.

This clonotype was seen a few times. The J gene is TRBJ2-3, the V gene TRBV5-4, with TRBD2 identical over 8 bases. V shed 3 bases, J shed 4 bases, and the junction held 7 bases outside the gene matches. The CDR3 spans 15 residues. CDR1 is SGHNT and CDR2 is YYREEE in the germline V gene (reference sequence). The chain's CDR3 is CASSSQREISDTQYF. The CDR3 nucleotides are TGTGCCAGCAGCTCCCAGCGGGAGATCTCAGATACGCAGTATTTT.

As for this clonotype: This may be a read error, as it is one base from a much larger clone. J is TRBJ2-1 and V is TRBV20-1; weak D call: TRBD1 (6 bases). The CDR3 sequence is 15 residues long. Germline CDR1 is DFQATT and CDR2 is SNEGSKA (reference sequence). For the CDR3, the DNA is TGCAATGCTGTGGGGCCGTCAGGGGCTCATGGTGAGCAGTTCTTC. Its translation is CNAVGPSGAHGEQFF.

This clonotype has just a few counts. The V gene is TRBV20-1, the J gene TRBJ2-7; 11 nucleotides agree with TRBD2. This CDR3 is built from 12 residues. The trim removed 7 bases at V and 6 bases at J, leaving 5 bases unmatched. CDR1 DFQATT and CDR2 SNEGSKA come from the germline V gene (reference sequence). The CDR3 protein is CSVRLAGREQYF. CDR3 nucleotides: TGCAGTGTCAGACTAGCGGGGCGCGAGCAGTACTTC.

This clonotype turned up a few times. V usage is TRBV5-5 and J usage is TRBJ1-1, with D hard to call. V dropped 4 bases and J dropped 7 bases, with 14 bases sitting between them. The CDR3 totals 13 residues. Germline lookup yields CDR1 SGHKS and CDR2 YYEKEE (reference sequence). This CDR3 is CASSLGRAFEAFF. The CDR3 bases are TGTGCCAGCAGCCTTGGACGGGCGTTTGAAGCTTTCTTT. The variable domain in full, with the rest retrieved from reference TRBV5-5 and TRBJ1-1, is DAGVTQSPTHLIKTRGQQVTLRCSPISGHKSVSWYQQVLGQGPQFIFQYYEKEERGRGNFPDRFSARQFPNYSSELNVNALLLGDSALYLCASSLGRAFEAFFGQGTRLTVV.

V usage is TRBV7-8 and J usage is TRBJ2-5; 10 positions match TRBD1. This CDR3 spans 16 amino acids. In germline, CDR1 is SGHVS, CDR2 FQNEAQ. V lost 5 bases, J lost 2 bases, and 8 bases stayed unmatched. The chain's CDR3 is CASSIRTGGTQETQYF. CDR3 DNA sequence: TGTGCCAGCAGCATCCGGACAGGGGGGACACAAGAGACCCAGTACTTC.

At least ten counts were recorded for this clonotype. The gene calls are TRBV7-2 and TRBJ2-5, with 9 nucleotides matching TRBD2. The J segment lost 6 bases and the V segment lost 5 bases, leaving 7 bases of the junction unmatched. Per germline, CDR1 SGHTA and CDR2 FQGNSA. The CDR3 is made up of 14 amino acids. CDR3 residues: CASSPSSGAKTQYF. Written as DNA, the CDR3 is TGTGCCAGCAGCCCGTCTAGCGGGGCAAAGACCCAGTACTTC.

The chain carries TRBV6-6 and TRBJ2-6; D call uncertain. The V end lost 0 bases, the J end lost 0 bases, and 3 bases lay between the germline ends. This CDR3 has 15 residues. Germline CDR1 MNHNY, CDR2 SVGAGI (reference sequence). The CDR3 sequence is CASSYSDSGANVLTF. The CDR3 bases are TGTGCCAGCAGTTACTCTGACTCTGGGGCCAACGTCCTGACTTTC.

This clonotype was counted only a few times. The chain couples TRBV2 to TRBJ1-2, with TRBD1 matching 8 bases. V shed 6 bases, J shed 4 bases, and the junction held 4 bases outside the gene matches. Germline CDR1 is SNHLY and CDR2 is FYNNEI. The CDR3 has 13 residues. This chain's CDR3 is CASRDRVGYGYTF. The CDR3 DNA is TGTGCCAGCAGGGACAGGGTCGGCTATGGCTACACCTTC.

This clonotype was counted only a few times. The genes are TRBV20-1 and TRBJ2-1; possibly TRBD2 for D (5 bases). Germline loops: CDR1 DFQATT, CDR2 SNEGSKA (reference sequence). The ends were cut back, 2 bases at V and 9 bases at J, with 11 bases in the middle. The CDR3 is 12 residues long. DNA of the CDR3: TGCAGTGCTAGATCCCTACTAGTTGAGCAGTTCTTC. This sequence encodes CSARSLLVEQFF.

This clonotype has just a few counts. The chain has TRBV9 and TRBJ2-1; D ambiguous. With 0 bases removed from V and 3 bases from J, the gap between germline ends came to 7 bases. There are 14 residues in the CDR3. Germline V gene sequence: CDR1 SGDLS, CDR2 YYNGEE. The CDR3 loop is CASSVASLYNEQFF. CDR3 coding DNA: TGTGCCAGCAGCGTAGCCTCCCTCTACAATGAGCAGTTCTTC.

The CDR3 sequence is CSARGLTLSYEQYF. Here the CDR3 DNA reads TGCAGTGCTAGGGGACTAACCCTCTCCTACGAGCAGTACTTC. The chain uses TRBV20-1 and TRBJ2-7; 7 positions agree with TRBD2. CDR1 DFQATT and CDR2 SNEGSKA come from the germline V gene (reference sequence). The CDR3 sequence is 14 residues long. The trim removed 3 bases at V and 0 bases at J, leaving 5 bases unmatched.